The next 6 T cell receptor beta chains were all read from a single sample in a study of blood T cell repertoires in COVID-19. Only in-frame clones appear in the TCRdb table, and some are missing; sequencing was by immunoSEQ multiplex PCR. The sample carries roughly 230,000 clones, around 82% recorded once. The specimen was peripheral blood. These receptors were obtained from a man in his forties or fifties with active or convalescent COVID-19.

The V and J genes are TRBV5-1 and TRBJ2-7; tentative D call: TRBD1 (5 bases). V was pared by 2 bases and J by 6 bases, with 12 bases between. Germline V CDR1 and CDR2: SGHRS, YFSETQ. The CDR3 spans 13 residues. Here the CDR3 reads CASSFTTESEQYF. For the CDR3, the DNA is TGCGCCAGCAGCTTCACGACAGAGAGCGAGCAGTACTTC.

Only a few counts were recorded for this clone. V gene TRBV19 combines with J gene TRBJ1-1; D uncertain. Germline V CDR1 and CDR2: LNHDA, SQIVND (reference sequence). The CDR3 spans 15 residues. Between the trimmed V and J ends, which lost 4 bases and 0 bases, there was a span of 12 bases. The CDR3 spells CASSTGLEMNTEAFF. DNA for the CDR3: TGTGCCAGTAGTACGGGTTTGGAGATGAACACTGAAGCTTTCTTT. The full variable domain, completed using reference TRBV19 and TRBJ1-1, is DGGITQSPKYLFRKEGQNVTLSCEQNLNHDAMYWYRQDPGQGLRLIYYSQIVNDFQKGDIAEGYSVSREKKESFPLTVTSAQKNPTAFYLCASSTGLEMNTEAFFGQGTRLTVV.

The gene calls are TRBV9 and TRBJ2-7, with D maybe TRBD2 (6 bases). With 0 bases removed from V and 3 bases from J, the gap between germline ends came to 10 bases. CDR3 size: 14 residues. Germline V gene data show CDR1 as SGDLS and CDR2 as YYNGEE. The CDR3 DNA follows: TGTGCCAGCAGCGTAGCCCCTAGCGACTACGAGCAGTACTTC. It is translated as CASSVAPSDYEQYF.

The CDR3 reads CAGQVNTEAFF. CDR3 in DNA: TGTGCCGGTCAGGTGAACACTGAAGCTTTCTTT. The V gene is TRBV2, the J gene TRBJ1-1; D is unresolved. V was clipped by 11 bases and J by 0 bases, with 7 bases between them. The germline V gene has CDR1 SNHLY and CDR2 FYNNEI. This CDR3 region has 11 residues.

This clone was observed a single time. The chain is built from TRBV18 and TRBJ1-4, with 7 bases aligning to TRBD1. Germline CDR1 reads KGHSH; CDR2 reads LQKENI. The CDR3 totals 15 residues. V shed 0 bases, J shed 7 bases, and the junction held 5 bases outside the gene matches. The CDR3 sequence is CASSPPAGGGEKLFF. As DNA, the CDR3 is TGTGCCAGCTCACCACCGGCAGGGGGTGGTGAAAAACTGTTTTTT.

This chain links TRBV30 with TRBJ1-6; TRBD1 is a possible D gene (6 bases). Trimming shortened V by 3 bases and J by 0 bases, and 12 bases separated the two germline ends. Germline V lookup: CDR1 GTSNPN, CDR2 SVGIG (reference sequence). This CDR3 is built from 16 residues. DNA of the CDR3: TGTGCCTGGAGGCTTACAGGGTCCTCCTATAATTCACCCCTCCACTTT. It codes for CAWRLTGSSYNSPLHF.